The clone carrying this T cell receptor (beta chain) came up once. This CDR3 spans 15 amino acids. Trimming left V 4 bases short and J 4 bases short, with 17 bases between. Germline CDR1 SGHRS, CDR2 YFSETQ. The PCR made use of 60 Vbeta and 13 Jbeta primers. This table comes from immunoSEQ multiplex PCR, and its TCRdb copy is limited to in-frame clones, with some not included. This sample has 100,000 to 150,000 clones; 73% occur once, and the top ten carry 4.5% to 5%. These data come from a study of cytomegalovirus exposure and HLA in healthy donors. Study summary: Early release data held roughly 90 million unique TCRs from HLA-typed donors.

V gene TRBV5-1 combines with J gene TRBJ2-5, with unresolved D. Sequencing input: PBMCs. This receptor was obtained from a man between 60 and 70 years old in good health and CMV-seropositive. The CDR3 here is CASSPLSERGETQYF. The CDR3 coding sequence is TGCGCCAGCAGCCCATTGTCTGAGAGAGGAGAGACCCAGTACTTC. Supplemented by reference TRBV5-1 and TRBJ2-5, the full variable domain reads KAGVTQTPRYLIKTRGQQVTLSCSPISGHRSVSWYQQTPGQGLQFLFEYFSETQRNKGNFPGRFSGRQFSNSRSEMNVSTLELGDSALYLCASSPLSERGETQYFGPGTRLLVL.